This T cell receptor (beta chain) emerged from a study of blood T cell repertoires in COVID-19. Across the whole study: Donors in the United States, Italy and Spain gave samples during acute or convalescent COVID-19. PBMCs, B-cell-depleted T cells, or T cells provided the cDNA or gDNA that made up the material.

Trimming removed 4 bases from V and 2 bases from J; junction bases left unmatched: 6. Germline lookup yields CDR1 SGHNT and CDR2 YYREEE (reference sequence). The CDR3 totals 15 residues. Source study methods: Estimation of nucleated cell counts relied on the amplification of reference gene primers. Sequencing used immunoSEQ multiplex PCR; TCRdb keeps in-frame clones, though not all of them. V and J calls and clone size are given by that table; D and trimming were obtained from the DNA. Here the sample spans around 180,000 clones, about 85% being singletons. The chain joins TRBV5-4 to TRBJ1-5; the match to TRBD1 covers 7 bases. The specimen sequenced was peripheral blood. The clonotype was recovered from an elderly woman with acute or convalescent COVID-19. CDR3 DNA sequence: TGTGCCAGCAGCCCAAACAGGGGACGCAATCAGCCCCAGCATTTT. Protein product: CASSPNRGRNQPQHF.